This T cell receptor (beta chain) emerged from a study of spatial heterogeneity in lung cancer. This clonotype was counted at least ten times. Using its own MiXCR run on the 5' RACE reads, TCRdb lists one record per CDR3 protein. The sample yields 11,000 or so distinct CDR3 sequences, roughly 4.3% seen once. Time point: sample taken at primary tumor resection. Unsorted whole RNA samples from tumor, nontumor lung or frozen PBMC were sequenced. Germline CDR1 and CDR2: MDHEN and SYDVKM. This CDR3 comprises 15 residues. V was pared by 5 bases and J by 6 bases, with 6 bases of the junction left unmatched. The sequence derives from a male donor with early-stage non-small cell lung cancer. Material: normal lung tissue next to the tumor, obtained at surgery. The chain recombines TRBV28 with TRBJ1-5, with TRBD1 matching over 11 bases. CDR3 in amino acids: CASSDRTGGSQPQHF. CDR3 nucleotides: TGTGCCAGCAGTGACCGGACAGGGGGCAGTCAGCCCCAGCATTTT. Full variable domain (missing parts from reference TRBV28 and TRBJ1-5): DVKVTQSSRYLVKRTGEKVFLECVQDMDHENMFWYRQDPGLGLRLIYFSYDVKMKEKGDIPEGYSVSREKKERFSLILESASTNQTSMYLCASSDRTGGSQPQHFGDGTRLSIL.